This T cell receptor beta chain was identified during a study of technical replicates of blood from a handful of donors. Profiling relied on immunoSEQ multiplex PCR, and the TCRdb table lists in-frame clones only, not all of them. Of tens of thousands of clones listed, about 98% were seen once; the top ten hold under 0.2%. Germline values: CDR1 SGHAT, CDR2 FQNNGV. V gave up 5 bases and J gave up 1 base; unmatched junction bases: 15. This CDR3 has 18 amino acids. This chain connects TRBV11-2 to TRBJ1-1, with 8 bases aligning to TRBD1. The sequenced sample consisted of T cells isolated from PBMCs. The sequence derives from a human donor in good health. The CDR3 region has the DNA TGTGCCAGCAGCCCAACTTACAGGGGGACGCAGAGGAACACTGAAGCTTTCTTT. Translation: CASSPTYRGTQRNTEAFF.